The rows below give T cell receptor beta chains drawn from one sample of a study of glioma-infiltrating T cells after dendritic cell vaccination. Sequencing was performed with immunoSEQ multiplex PCR; in TCRdb, only in-frame clones are kept and a portion is missing. The repertoire holds 20,000 or so clones, with about 90% as singletons. Sample: blood, taken after dendritic cell vaccination. The source of these receptors is a human donor with glioblastoma. The CDR3 runs from the conserved cysteine through the conserved F or W. The order of the fields is V gene, clone size, J gene, D gene, CDR3 protein, CDR3 DNA. A D gene is named only where the DNA matches it firmly. Only some rows state a clone size, as once, few, many or a class for expanded clones.

>TRBV6-1|NA|TRBJ2-5|TRBD2
CASSDDPGRETQYF
TGTGCCAGCAGTGATGATCCCGGGAGGGAGACCCAGTACTTC
>TRBV28|once|TRBJ1-2|TRBD1
CASSLPRGHNYGYTF
TGTGCCAGCAGTTTACCCAGGGGGCATAACTATGGCTACACCTTC
>TRBV10-1|NA|TRBJ2-7|NA
CASSERGRQYF
TGCGCCAGCAGTGAGCGCGGGCGGCAGTACTTC
>TRBV7-2|NA|TRBJ2-5|NA
CASSPGVGGLQYF
TGTGCCAGCAGCCCCGGAGTAGGAGGCTTGCAGTACTTC
>TRBV5-1|NA|TRBJ2-3|TRBD2
CASSRAGGFHLDTQYF
TGCGCCAGCAGTCGGGCGGGGGGGTTCCATCTTGATACGCAGTATTTT
>TRBV5-1|NA|TRBJ1-2|TRBD1
CAGRQGVGANYGYTF
TGCGCCGGGAGACAGGGAGTGGGAGCTAACTATGGCTACACCTTC
>TRBV30|NA|TRBJ1-1|NA
CAWSYGRDTEAFF
TGTGCCTGGAGTTACGGGAGGGACACTGAAGCTTTCTTT
>TRBV6-1|once|TRBJ1-1|NA
CASSDLGARVNPEAFF
TGTGCCAGCAGTGATTTGGGGGCCCGAGTTAATCCTGAAGCTTTCTTT
>TRBV23-1|few|TRBJ2-7|TRBD2
CASVDRGGSYEQYF
TGCGCCAGCGTAGACCGGGGGGGGTCCTACGAGCAGTACTTC
>TRBV27|few|TRBJ1-6|TRBD1
CASSIDRGNSPLHF
TGTGCCAGCAGTATAGACAGGGGTAATTCACCCCTCCACTTT
>TRBV6-1|NA|TRBJ2-7|TRBD1
CASSAPGGFDEQYF
TGTGCCAGCAGTGCCCCAGGGGGTTTCGACGAGCAGTACTTC
>TRBV5-1|NA|TRBJ2-3|TRBD1
CASSIPTGANTDTQYF
TGCGCCAGCAGCATCCCTACAGGGGCGAACACAGATACGCAGTATTTT
>TRBV10-1|NA|TRBJ2-7|TRBD1
CASSESGGSWGQGASYEQYF
TGCGCCAGCAGTGAGTCGGGAGGAAGTTGGGGACAGGGGGCTTCCTACGAGCAGTACTTC
>TRBV21-1|NA|TRBJ2-7|NA
CASRPRGTGTHEQYF
TGTGCCAGCCGCCCACGGGGGACAGGGACCCACGAGCAGTACTTC
>TRBV7-2|NA|TRBJ2-1|TRBD2
CASSSKRDGGSNEQFF
TGTGCCAGCAGCTCTAAGAGGGACGGGGGGTCCAATGAGCAGTTCTTC
>TRBV10-3|once|TRBJ2-3|TRBD1
CAITPGQGRGDTQYF
TGTGCCATCACCCCGGGACAGGGACGGGGAGATACGCAGTATTTT
>TRBV5-1|NA|TRBJ1-4|TRBD1
CASSLRQGGEKLFF
TGCGCCAGCAGCTTGAGGCAGGGGGGTGAAAAACTGTTTTTT
>TRBV7-2|NA|TRBJ2-7|NA
CASSLGRSSEQYF
TGTGCCAGCAGCTTAGGACGGAGTAGCGAGCAGTACTTC
>TRBV29-1|NA|TRBJ1-5|NA
CSVGAGYYQPQHF
TGCAGCGTTGGTGCGGGCTACTATCAGCCCCAGCATTTT
>TRBV7-2|NA|TRBJ2-4|NA
CASSLAGNYKNIQYF
TGTGCCAGCAGCTTAGCAGGAAACTACAAAAACATTCAGTACTTC
>TRBV5-6|NA|TRBJ1-2|TRBD1
CASSRPGTGIGGYTF
TGTGCCAGCAGCCGTCCCGGGACAGGGATCGGGGGCTACACCTTC
>TRBV4-1|NA|TRBJ2-1|TRBD2
CASSHSGGNEQFF
TGCGCCAGCAGCCATAGCGGGGGTAATGAGCAGTTCTTC